The rows below give T cell receptor beta chains drawn from one sample of a study of cytomegalovirus exposure and HLA in healthy donors. Clones were read by immunoSEQ multiplex PCR, and TCRdb kept only the in-frame ones, dropping some. The table has about 180,000 clones, roughly 84% seen once. The sequenced sample consisted of PBMCs. These receptors were obtained from a boy aged 2 to 10 in good health and CMV-seronegative. Both conserved end residues are part of each CDR3. D genes are given only for firm matches. Only some rows state a clone size, as once, few, many or a class for expanded clones.

v_call	d_call	j_call	clone_size	cdr3_aa	cdr3_nt
TRBV2	TRBD2	TRBJ2-1	NA	CASRRGSPYNEQFF	TGTGCCAGCAGGCGGGGGTCCCCTTACAATGAGCAGTTCTTC
TRBV5-4	TRBD1	TRBJ1-2	NA	CASSAGQGANYGYTF	TGTGCCAGCAGCGCCGGGCAGGGGGCAAACTATGGCTACACCTTC
TRBV21-1	NA	TRBJ1-5	NA	CASSKSGHQPQHF	TGTGCCAGCAGCAAGTCGGGTCATCAGCCCCAGCATTTT
TRBV7-6	TRBD2	TRBJ2-2	NA	CASSLWGRDGELFF	TGTGCCAGCAGCTTATGGGGGAGGGACGGGGAGCTGTTTTTT
TRBV25-1	NA	TRBJ2-1	NA	CASSESGLNQFF	TGTGCCAGCAGTGAATCGGGACTTAATCAGTTCTTC
TRBV19	TRBD1	TRBJ2-7	NA	CASSPPGTGTHEQYF	TGTGCCAGTAGTCCCCCCGGGACAGGGACTCACGAGCAGTACTTC
TRBV19	TRBD1	TRBJ1-4	once	CASAGQVTINEKLFF	TGTGCCAGCGCGGGACAGGTGACAATTAATGAAAAACTGTTTTTT
TRBV7-9	NA	TRBJ1-2	NA	CASSYTPTNYGYTF	TGTGCCAGCAGCTATACACCGACTAACTATGGCTACACCTTC
TRBV19	TRBD2	TRBJ2-7	NA	CASSMKGGSYEQYF	TGTGCCAGTAGTATGAAAGGCGGGAGTTACGAGCAGTACTTC
TRBV19	NA	TRBJ1-5	NA	CASRPNRVLSNQPQHF	TGTGCCAGTAGACCTAACAGGGTACTAAGCAATCAGCCCCAGCATTTT
TRBV27	TRBD1	TRBJ2-5	NA	CASSTHRGQGGYF	TGTGCCAGCAGTACACACCGCGGACAGGGGGGGTACTTC
TRBV6-5	TRBD1	TRBJ1-1	NA	CASRTGGRRYTEAFF	TGTGCCAGCAGGACAGGGGGCAGAAGGTACACTGAAGCTTTCTTT
TRBV28	NA	TRBJ2-7	NA	CASSTSSGRGYEQYF	TGTGCCAGCAGCACCTCCTCGGGCAGGGGCTACGAGCAGTACTTC
TRBV5-4	NA	TRBJ2-1	NA	CASSLGAGSSYNEQFF	TGTGCCAGCAGCTTGGGGGCCGGGAGCTCCTACAATGAGCAGTTCTTC
TRBV7-9	TRBD1	TRBJ1-2	NA	CASSLALTGAHYGYTF	TGTGCCAGCAGCTTAGCCCTGACAGGGGCGCACTATGGCTACACCTTC
TRBV30	NA	TRBJ1-5	NA	CAWSDRVSNQPQHF	TGTGCCTGGAGTGACAGGGTGAGCAATCAGCCCCAGCATTTT
TRBV5-4	NA	TRBJ1-4	NA	CASSYGVPQNEKLFF	TGTGCCAGCAGCTACGGGGTCCCTCAAAATGAAAAACTGTTTTTT
TRBV27	NA	TRBJ2-5	NA	CASSSVAGWEETQYF	TGTGCCAGCAGTTCCGTGGCGGGTTGGGAAGAGACCCAGTACTTC
TRBV9	TRBD2	TRBJ2-3	NA	CASSVGLAGGPDTQYF	TGTGCCAGCAGCGTAGGCCTAGCGGGAGGGCCAGATACGCAGTATTTT
TRBV5-1	NA	TRBJ2-1	NA	CASSFPGNNEQFF	TGCGCCAGCAGCTTCCCAGGGAACAATGAGCAGTTCTTC
TRBV7-2	TRBD1	TRBJ1-4	NA	CASSSRQGSSQLFF	TGTGCCAGCAGTAGTCGACAGGGGTCGTCCCAACTGTTTTTT
TRBV4-1	NA	TRBJ2-7	NA	CASSQGTRGVEQYF	TGCGCCAGCAGCCAAGGGACCAGGGGGGTCGAGCAGTACTTC
TRBV28	TRBD1	TRBJ1-2	NA	CASSPPGQVLGYTF	TGTGCCAGCAGTCCACCGGGACAGGTTCTTGGCTACACCTTC
TRBV12-5	NA	TRBJ1-5	NA	CASGLGGTPGDQPQHF	TGTGCTAGTGGTTTGGGGGGGACTCCTGGGGATCAGCCCCAGCATTTT
TRBV19	NA	TRBJ1-1	NA	CASSLSGNTEAFF	TGTGCCAGTAGCCTCTCGGGGAACACTGAAGCTTTCTTT
TRBV6-1	TRBD1	TRBJ1-4	NA	CASRLTGNNEKLFF	TGTGCCAGCAGATTGACAGGGAATAATGAAAAACTGTTTTTT
TRBV28	NA	TRBJ1-5	NA	CASRRGWNQPQHF	TGTGCCAGCAGAAGGGGGTGGAATCAGCCCCAGCATTTT
TRBV9	NA	TRBJ1-5	NA	CASSVGRESNQPQHF	TGTGCCAGCAGCGTAGGAAGGGAGAGCAATCAGCCCCAGCATTTT
TRBV11-2	TRBD1	TRBJ2-7	NA	CASSLGTDYEQYF	TGTGCCAGCAGCTTGGGGACAGACTACGAGCAGTACTTC
TRBV28	TRBD1	TRBJ2-7	NA	CASSSPGQGPYEQYF	TGTGCCAGCAGTTCTCCGGGACAGGGCCCCTACGAGCAGTACTTC
TRBV10-2	NA	TRBJ1-2	NA	CASSENTRTVENYGYTF	TGCGCCAGCAGTGAAAATACTAGGACAGTAGAAAACTATGGCTACACCTTC
TRBV6-5	TRBD1	TRBJ1-2	NA	CASTRGTGVGYTF	TGTGCCAGCACCAGGGGGACAGGGGTCGGCTACACCTTC
TRBV2	NA	TRBJ2-2	NA	CASKHANTGELFF	TGTGCCAGCAAACACGCCAACACCGGGGAGCTGTTTTTT
TRBV11-1	NA	TRBJ2-6	NA	CASKDSSGANVLTF	TGTGCCAGCAAGGACTCCTCTGGGGCCAACGTCCTGACTTTC
TRBV6-1	TRBD1	TRBJ1-3	NA	CASSERQRGQGVGAGNTIYF	TGTGCCAGCAGTGAGAGGCAAAGGGGACAGGGGGTTGGTGCTGGAAACACCATATATTTT
TRBV5-4	TRBD2	TRBJ2-7	NA	CASSLGGTSGDYEQYF	TGTGCCAGCAGCTTGGGCGGGACTAGCGGCGACTACGAGCAGTACTTC
TRBV9	NA	TRBJ2-7	NA	CASSDDSYEQYF	TGTGCCAGCAGCGATGACAGCTACGAGCAGTACTTC
TRBV12-5	TRBD1	TRBJ2-1	NA	CASGPAGTGIHEQFF	TGTGCTAGTGGACCGGCCGGGACAGGGATACATGAGCAGTTCTTC
TRBV27	NA	TRBJ2-7	NA	CASSSMGAATYEQYF	TGTGCCAGCAGTTCTATGGGGGCGGCCACCTACGAGCAGTACTTC
TRBV9	TRBD2	TRBJ2-5	NA	CASSVEASGVKETQYF	TGTGCCAGCAGCGTAGAGGCTAGCGGGGTAAAAGAGACCCAGTACTTC
TRBV27	NA	TRBJ1-3	NA	CASSFDRAGNTIYF	TGTGCCAGCAGTTTTGACAGAGCTGGAAACACCATATATTTT
TRBV6-5	NA	TRBJ2-3	NA	CASSRGSTDTQYF	TGTGCCAGCAGCCGCGGGAGCACAGATACGCAGTATTTT